What follows is one T cell receptor (beta chain) and its context. As yet, its antigen is unknown. The sample originates from a study of CD8 T cells in ankylosing spondylitis. Study-level results: Earlier reports found some motif variants in synovial fluid and blood in reactive arthritis.

V gave up 6 bases and J gave up 3 bases; unmatched junction bases: 2. Germline V lookup: CDR1 MNHNS, CDR2 SASEGT. The CDR3 has 14 residues. MiXCR, applied by TCRdb to the 5' RACE reads, yields one record per CDR3 protein. The sample includes 350,000 or so distinct CDR3 sequences, 14% to 15% of them seen just once. The rearrangement joins TRBV6-1 to TRBJ1-4; 9 nucleotides agree with TRBD1. This clonotype originated in a male donor with ankylosing spondylitis or in good health (not recorded which). The sample was blood, either unsorted or a sorted T cell fraction (not recorded which). The CDR3 region is CASRGQGSNEKLFF. The CDR3 coding sequence is TGTGCCAGCAGAGGACAGGGGTCTAATGAAAAACTGTTTTTT.